Here is one T cell receptor (beta chain) with its context. What it recognizes is unknown. Molecular barcoding with unique molecular identifiers was used for the TCRbeta library. One entry per CDR3 protein results from TCRdb running MiXCR on the PCR reads. The sample yields around 670,000 distinct CDR3 sequences, around 13% seen once. The sample is drawn from a study of T-cell reconstitution after alpha-beta-depleted transplantation in children. This CDR3 has 12 residues. CDR1 and CDR2 from the germline V gene are SGHAT and FQNNGV. Trimming took off 5 bases at V and 8 bases at J, with 11 bases between the two ends. Study-level points and caveats: Reports say that about two months after transplant, the alpha-beta T cells came out of several hundred graft clones that had expanded. T-cell counts and diversity were attributed mostly to newly produced T cells one year after transplant. After transplant, high TCRbeta diversity at day 60 in some patients arose from surviving recipient T cells and thymic progenitors.

This specimen consisted of PBMCs, obtained before TCRalphabeta/CD19-depleted stem cell transplant. The receptor comes from a girl aged 2-10 years with congenital amegakaryocytic thrombocytopenia, due to receive a stem cell transplant. The chain joins TRBV11-2 to TRBJ2-3, with D hard to call. The DNA of the CDR3 is TGTGCCAGCAGCATCATAGACGTTACGCAGTATTTT. This codes for CASSIIDVTQYF.